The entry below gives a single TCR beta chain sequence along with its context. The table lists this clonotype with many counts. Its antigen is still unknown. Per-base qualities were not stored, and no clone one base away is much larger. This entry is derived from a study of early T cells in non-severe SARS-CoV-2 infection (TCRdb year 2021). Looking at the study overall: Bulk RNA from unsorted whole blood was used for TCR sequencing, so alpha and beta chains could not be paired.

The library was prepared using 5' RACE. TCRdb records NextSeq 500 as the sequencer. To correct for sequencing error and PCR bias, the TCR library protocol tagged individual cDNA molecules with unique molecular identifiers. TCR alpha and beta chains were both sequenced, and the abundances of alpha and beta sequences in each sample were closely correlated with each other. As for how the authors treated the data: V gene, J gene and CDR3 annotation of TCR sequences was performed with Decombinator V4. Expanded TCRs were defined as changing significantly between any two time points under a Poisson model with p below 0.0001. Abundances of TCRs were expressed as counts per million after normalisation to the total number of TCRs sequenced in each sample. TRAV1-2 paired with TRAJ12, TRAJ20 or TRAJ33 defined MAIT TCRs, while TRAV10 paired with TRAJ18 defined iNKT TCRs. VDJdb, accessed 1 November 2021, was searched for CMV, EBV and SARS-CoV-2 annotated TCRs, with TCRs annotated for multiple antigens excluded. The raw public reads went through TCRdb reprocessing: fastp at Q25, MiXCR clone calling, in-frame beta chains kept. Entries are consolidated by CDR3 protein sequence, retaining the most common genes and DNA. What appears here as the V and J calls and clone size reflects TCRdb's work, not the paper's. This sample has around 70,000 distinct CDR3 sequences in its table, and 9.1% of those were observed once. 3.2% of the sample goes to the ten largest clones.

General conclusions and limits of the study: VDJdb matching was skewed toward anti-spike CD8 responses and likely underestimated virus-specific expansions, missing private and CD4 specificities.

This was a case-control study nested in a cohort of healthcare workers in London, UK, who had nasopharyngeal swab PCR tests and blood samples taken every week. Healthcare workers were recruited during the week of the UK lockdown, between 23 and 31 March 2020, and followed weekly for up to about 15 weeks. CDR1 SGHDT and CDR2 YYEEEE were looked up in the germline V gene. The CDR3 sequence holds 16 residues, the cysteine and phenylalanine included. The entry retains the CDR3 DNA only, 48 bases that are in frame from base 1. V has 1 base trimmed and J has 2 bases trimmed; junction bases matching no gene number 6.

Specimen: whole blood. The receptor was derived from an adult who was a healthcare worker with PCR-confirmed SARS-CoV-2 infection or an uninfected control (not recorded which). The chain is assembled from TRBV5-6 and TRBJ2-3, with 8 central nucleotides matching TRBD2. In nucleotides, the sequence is TGTGCCAGCAGCTTGCGGCTAGCGGGCCTCACAGATACGCAGTATTTT. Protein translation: CASSLRLAGLTDTQYF.